This T cell receptor beta chain was captured in a study of T cells in localized non-small cell lung cancer. The data were produced by immunoSEQ multiplex PCR, yet TCRdb's version contains in-frame clones alone and is incomplete. The sample gives approximately 2,200 clones, about a fifth of which show up once; approximately 15% is in the top ten. CDR1 is SQVTM, CDR2 ANQGSEA, per germline. The CDR3 sequence is 14 residues long. The V gene lost 7 bases and the J gene lost 4 bases, with 18 bases spanning the gap. This specimen consisted of normal lung tissue next to the tumor, obtained before any cancer treatment. This receptor was taken from a man aged 40-75 years with stage I squamous cell lung carcinoma. The rearrangement joins TRBV29-1 to TRBJ2-3; maybe TRBD2 (5 bases). Here the CDR3 reads CSATRHGQADTQYF. CDR3 DNA: TGCAGCGCTACTAGGCATGGTCAGGCAGATACGCAGTATTTT.